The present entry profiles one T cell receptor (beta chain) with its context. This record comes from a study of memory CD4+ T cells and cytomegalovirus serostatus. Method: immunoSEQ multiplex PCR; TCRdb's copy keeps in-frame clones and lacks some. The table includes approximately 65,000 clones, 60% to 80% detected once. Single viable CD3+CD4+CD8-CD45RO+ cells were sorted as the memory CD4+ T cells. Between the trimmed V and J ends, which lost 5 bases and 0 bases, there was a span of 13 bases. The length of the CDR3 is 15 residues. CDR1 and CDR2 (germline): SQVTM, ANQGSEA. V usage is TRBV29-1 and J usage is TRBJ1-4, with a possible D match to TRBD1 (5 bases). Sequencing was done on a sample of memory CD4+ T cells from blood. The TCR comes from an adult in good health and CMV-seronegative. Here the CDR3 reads CSVSGGSPTNEKLFF. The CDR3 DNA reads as TGCAGCGTTTCCGGGGGGTCTCCAACTAATGAAAAACTGTTTTTT.